This entry lists 19 T cell receptor beta chains sequenced from one sample in a study of post-analysis software for immune sequencing data. Findings and caveats of the study: TRBV segments more frequent in patients than in controls numbered about five and included TRBV5-6, TRBV5-1 and TRBV20-1.

These receptors are not linked to any known antigen. Built from TCR beta cDNA, the libraries had unique molecular identifiers in them. Using its own MiXCR run on the PCR reads, TCRdb lists one record per CDR3 protein. The repertoire holds 350,000 to 450,000 distinct CDR3 sequences, less than 35% seen once, with 10% to 15% in the top ten. The sequenced sample consisted of blood. These receptor sequences come from a girl between 10 and 17 years old with multiple sclerosis.

The chain carries TRBV2 and TRBJ1-4, with D unresolved. The CDR3 sequence is 13 residues long. Germline V gene lookup returns CDR1 SNHLY and CDR2 FYNNEI. V gave up 7 bases and J gave up 5 bases, with 11 bases separating them. The CDR3 reads CASKVSENEKLFF. The CDR3 DNA reads as TGTGCCAGCAAAGTGTCAGAAAATGAAAAACTGTTTTTT.

This chain links TRBV3-1 with TRBJ2-5; the D gene could be TRBD1 or TRBD2 (5 bases each). Trimming pared 0 bases from V and 4 bases from J, leaving 15 bases between. CDR1 and CDR2 (germline): LGHDT, YNNKEL (reference sequence). There are 16 residues in the CDR3. Written as DNA, the CDR3 is TGTGCCAGCAGCCAAGAAAGGGGACCAGACAGAGAGACCCAGTACTTC. Translated, it gives CASSQERGPDRETQYF.

This clonotype was found a few times. The CDR3 coding sequence is TGTGCCAGCTCACCACCCTCGAGGGATCCGTATGGCTACACCTTC. Encoded protein: CASSPPSRDPYGYTF. The V call is TRBV18, the J call TRBJ1-2, with D unresolved. The CDR3 totals 15 residues. Looked up from germline, CDR1 is KGHSH and CDR2 is LQKENI. V was cut by 0 bases and J by 5 bases, with 13 bases left in between.

Here the CDR3 reads CASSYSTAVPQVSGYTF. DNA of the CDR3: TGTGCCAGCAGTTACTCGACAGCCGTACCCCAAGTGTCGGGCTACACCTTC. The gene calls are TRBV6-2 or TRBV6-3 and TRBJ1-2; D might be TRBD1 (5 bases). CDR3 length: 17 amino acids. The V end lost 0 bases, the J end lost 8 bases, and 22 bases lay between the germline ends. Germline V gene lookup returns CDR1 MNHEY and CDR2 SVGEGT.

This clonotype was detected only a few times. CDR3 protein: CASLILANEQFF. In DNA form, the CDR3 reads TGTGCCAGCCTTATTCTAGCCAATGAGCAGTTCTTC. This sequence joins TRBV7-3 and TRBJ2-1; D possibly corresponds to TRBD2 (5 bases). Germline lookup yields CDR1 SGHTA and CDR2 FQGTGA. CDR3 length: 12 amino acids. Trimming pared 8 bases from V and 6 bases from J, leaving 11 bases between. The complete variable domain, with remaining parts taken from reference TRBV7-3 and TRBJ2-1, reads GAGVSQTPSNKVTEKGKYVELRCDPISGHTALYWYRQSLGQGPEFLIYFQGTGAADDSGLPNDRFFAVRPEGSVSTLKIQRTERGDSAVYLCASLILANEQFFGPGTRLTVL.

V is TRBV5-4 and J is TRBJ1-2; possibly TRBD1 for D (5 bases). Germline V gene lookup returns CDR1 SGHNT and CDR2 YYREEE (reference sequence). This CDR3 spans 14 amino acids. V was trimmed by 4 bases and J by 3 bases, leaving 13 bases between them. CDR3 nucleotides: TGTGCCAGCAGCCGACCCGGGGCACACTATGGCTACACCTTC. Encoded protein: CASSRPGAHYGYTF.

V usage is TRBV9 and J usage is TRBJ2-1; TRBD2 matches 15 bases. The CDR3 consists of 16 residues. Germline V CDR1 and CDR2: SGDLS, YYNGEE. The trim removed 3 bases at V and 2 bases at J, leaving 0 bases unmatched. DNA for the CDR3: TGTGCCAGCAGCGGGACTAGCGGGGGGGCCTACAATGAGCAGTTCTTC. Its protein product is CASSGTSGGAYNEQFF.

This clonotype was seen only a few times. The chain employs TRBV20-1 and TRBJ2-3; D is possibly TRBD2 (6 bases). The CDR3 length is 12 residues. The germline gives CDR1 DFQATT, CDR2 SNEGSKA (reference sequence). V lost 6 bases and J 3 bases, leaving 10 bases between the germline ends. CDR3 sequence reads: CSAGGSTDTQYF. The CDR3 bases are TGCAGTGCCGGGGGTAGTACAGATACGCAGTATTTT.

This chain uses TRBV4-1 with TRBJ1-5, with 7 bases that match TRBD1. CDR3 length: 17 amino acids. The V gene's germline CDR1 is MGHRA and CDR2 YSYEKL. V shed 1 base and J 3 bases; nucleotides not matched to a gene: 9. The CDR3 protein is CASSQGPGQSSNQPQHF. The CDR3 DNA is TGCGCCAGCAGCCAAGGGCCGGGACAGAGTTCCAATCAGCCCCAGCATTTT.

The rearrangement uses TRBV29-1 and TRBJ2-7; D may be TRBD2 (7 bases). Trimming stripped 0 bases from V and 4 bases from J, with 13 bases between. The CDR3 consists of 14 residues. Looked up from germline, CDR1 is SQVTM and CDR2 is ANQGSEA. The CDR3 sequence: CSVEDRGAEYEQYF. For the CDR3, the DNA is TGCAGCGTTGAAGATCGGGGGGCGGAGTACGAGCAGTACTTC.

This chain uses TRBV4-2 with TRBJ2-5; TRBD2 aligns across 9 bases. The V gene end was trimmed by 1 base and the J gene end by 2 bases; junction bases not matched to a gene: 2. Germline-derived CDR1 and CDR2 are LGHNA and YNFKEQ. CDR3 size: 15 residues. CDR3 nucleotides: TGTGCCAGCAGCCAAGGACTAGCGGATCAAGAGACCCAGTACTTC. Residues: CASSQGLADQETQYF.

The CDR3 nucleotides are TGTGCCAGCAGCTTAGAATCGGGTCACTACGAGCAGTACTTC. Translation: CASSLESGHYEQYF. The chain carries TRBV7-9 and TRBJ2-7, with D unclear. V was shortened by 1 base and J by 3 bases, with 10 bases between the two germline ends. Germline V gives CDR1 SEHNR, CDR2 FQNEAQ (reference sequence). This CDR3 comprises 14 residues.

This clonotype was detected ten times or more. The chain links TRBV4-1 to TRBJ1-2; no definite D call. The CDR3 length is 13 residues. Germline loops: CDR1 MGHRA, CDR2 YSYEKL. V lost 1 base, J lost 4 bases, and 7 bases lay in between. In DNA, the CDR3 is TGCGCCAGCAGCCAAGTGGTCCGCTATGGCTACACCTTC. Encoded protein: CASSQVVRYGYTF.

This clonotype was counted between two and nine times. The chain combines TRBV20-1 with TRBJ2-5; D may be TRBD1 (5 bases). Trimming removed 3 bases at V and 0 bases at J, with 17 bases between. The CDR3 consists of 16 residues. The germline gives CDR1 DFQATT, CDR2 SNEGSKA (reference sequence). The CDR3 protein is CSASQGWSPHQETQYF. CDR3 sequence (DNA): TGCAGTGCTAGTCAGGGATGGAGCCCTCACCAAGAGACCCAGTACTTC.

This clonotype was picked up a small number of times. The chain combines TRBV28 with TRBJ2-7; TRBD2 matches at 11 bases. The ends lost 5 bases at V and 0 bases at J; junction bases unmatched: 3. Germline assignment: CDR1 MDHEN and CDR2 SYDVKM. This CDR3 spans 15 amino acids. CDR3 loop: CASSPGLAASYEQYF. CDR3 sequence (DNA): TGTGCCAGCAGTCCGGGACTAGCGGCCTCCTACGAGCAGTACTTC.

V usage is TRBV20-1 and J usage is TRBJ2-1; maybe TRBD1 (5 bases). V lost 7 bases, J lost 3 bases, and 7 bases lay in between. Germline V gene lookup returns CDR1 DFQATT and CDR2 SNEGSKA (reference sequence). This CDR3 region has 11 residues. CDR3 DNA sequence: TGCAGTGGCCAGGGCTACAATGAGCAGTTCTTC. As protein: CSGQGYNEQFF.

The chain carries TRBV5-1 and TRBJ2-7; a possible D gene is TRBD2 (7 bases). The J call is doubtful: the DNA matches TRBJ2-5 better. The germline V gene has CDR1 SGHRS and CDR2 YFSETQ. CDR3 length: 16 amino acids. CDR3 residues: CASYPNSGDVGGTQYF. The CDR3 region has the DNA TGCGCCAGCTACCCTAACAGCGGGGACGTAGGGGGGACCCAGTACTTC.

The gene calls are TRBV6-5 and TRBJ2-3, with D maybe TRBD2 (6 bases). The CDR3 is made up of 16 amino acids. Germline-derived CDR1 and CDR2 are MNHEY and SVGAGI. V lost 4 bases and J lost 5, with 19 bases in between. In DNA, the CDR3 is TGTGCCAGCAGTTTCGGTAGCGGTTCAGAGGGAGATACGCAGTATTTT. Translated: CASSFGSGSEGDTQYF.

This clonotype was counted a few times. The chain recombines TRBV9 with TRBJ2-3; D call uncertain. V lost 0 bases and J 2 bases, leaving 13 bases between the germline ends. Germline V CDR1 and CDR2: SGDLS, YYNGEE. The CDR3 covers 16 residues. CDR3 sequence: CASSVAGGYNTDTQYF. Here the CDR3 DNA reads TGTGCCAGCAGCGTAGCGGGCGGCTACAACACAGATACGCAGTATTTT.